This T cell receptor (beta chain) was captured in a study of blood T cells in healthy people across ages. Notes on the study in general: Investigators treated diversity estimates from one million T cells as underestimates. More naive CD4+ cells and higher diversity marked long-lived donors relative to aged donors. Per million T cells, TCR beta diversity dropped roughly linearly as age increased.

On this clonotype itself: Its antigen is unknown.

Then a second PCR, running roughly 7 to 11 cycles, was carried out with a sample-barcoded 5' primer and a J-beta primer mix. The template-switch adaptor, which had 12 random nucleotides, put a tag on each cDNA molecule. One entry per CDR3 protein results from TCRdb running MiXCR on the 5' RACE reads. The table records around 900,000 distinct CDR3 sequences, around 26% of them present only once. Sequencing used blood. The sequence came from a woman older than 75 in good health.

CDR3 amino acids: CASSQELGFEQFF. In nucleotides, the CDR3 is TGCGCCAGCAGCCAAGAGTTGGGGTTTGAGCAGTTCTTC. The chain recombines TRBV4-1 with TRBJ2-1; the D is unclear. Trimming took off 0 bases at V and 9 bases at J, with 9 bases between the two ends. The length of the CDR3 is 13 residues. Germline V gene data show CDR1 as MGHRA and CDR2 as YSYEKL.